This T cell receptor beta chain comes out of a study of cytomegalovirus exposure and HLA in healthy donors. The CDR3 consists of 14 residues. Germline V gives CDR1 MNHNS, CDR2 SASEGT. Trimming removed 6 bases from V and 1 base from J; junction bases left unmatched: 4. It was with 60 Vbeta and 13 Jbeta primers that the PCR ran. Method: immunoSEQ multiplex PCR; TCRdb's copy keeps in-frame clones and lacks some. The repertoire holds 200,000 to 250,000 clones, with approximately 78% as singletons. The receptor comes from a woman aged 40-49 years in good health and CMV-seronegative. Source material: PBMCs. The gene calls are TRBV6-1 and TRBJ2-7; 9 bases are a match to TRBD1. The CDR3 DNA reads TGTGCCAGCAGAAAGGACAGGGGATCCTACGAGCAGTACTTC. Translated, it gives CASRKDRGSYEQYF.